The next 11 T cell receptor beta chains were all read from a single sample in a study of T-cell reconstitution after alpha-beta-depleted transplantation in children. The authors prepared the TCRbeta library with unique molecular identifiers. TCRdb reanalysed the PCR reads using MiXCR and keeps one entry per CDR3 protein. This table holds 610,000 or so distinct CDR3 sequences, roughly a quarter found once. This specimen consisted of PBMCs, obtained before TCRalphabeta/CD19-depleted stem cell transplant. The receptors here all came from a boy less than two years old with Wiskott-Aldrich syndrome, due to receive a stem cell transplant.

This clonotype was observed a handful of times. The gene calls are TRBV15 and TRBJ2-1, with 8 nucleotides matching TRBD1. Germline CDR1 reads LNHNV; CDR2 reads YYDKDF (reference sequence). The V segment lost 3 bases and the J segment 8 bases; nucleotides outside the gene matches: 6. CDR3 size: 14 residues. The CDR3 DNA reads TGTGCCACCAGCAGTGACAGGGGTATTGATGAGCAGTTCTTC. This encodes CATSSDRGIDEQFF.

CDR3 nucleotides: TGTGCCAGCAGCCCGATGGGGGGGCTAGGAGGGCAGCCCCAGCATTTT. It yields the protein CASSPMGGLGGQPQHF. The V call is TRBV28, the J call TRBJ1-5, with a weak D call TRBD1 (6 bases). Germline V CDR1 and CDR2: MDHEN, SYDVKM. This CDR3 region has 16 residues. Trimming shortened V by 6 bases and J by 7 bases, and 22 bases separated the two germline ends.

This clonotype was counted a few times. This CDR3 reads CSARETVADSPLHF. CDR3 coding DNA: TGCAGTGCTAGAGAGACGGTGGCGGATTCACCCCTCCACTTT. This chain links TRBV20-1 with TRBJ1-6, with D unresolved. V shed 0 bases and J shed 8 bases, with 11 bases lying between them. The CDR3 length is 14 residues. Germline V CDR1 and CDR2: DFQATT, SNEGSKA (reference sequence).

The rearrangement joins TRBV4-2 to TRBJ2-3; 11 bases fit TRBD2. The length of the CDR3 is 17 residues. Germline lookup yields CDR1 LGHNA and CDR2 YNFKEQ. V shed 4 bases, J shed 4 bases, and the junction held 10 bases outside the gene matches. The CDR3 DNA reads TGTGCCAGCAGCCCTGGGGTAGCGGGAGGGCAGTCAGATACGCAGTATTTT. It specifies CASSPGVAGGQSDTQYF.

This clonotype was counted once. This sequence joins TRBV5-1 and TRBJ2-2; 7 bases are a match to TRBD1. The CDR3 runs 13 residues. CDR1 and CDR2 from the germline V gene are SGHRS and YFSETQ. J gave up 4 bases and V 5 bases, and 2 bases lay outside the gene matches. The CDR3 DNA reads TGCGCCAGCAGACGGGACAGCACCGGGGAGCTGTTTTTT. It is translated as CASRRDSTGELFF. Full variable domain (remainder filled in from reference TRBV5-1 and TRBJ2-2): KAGVTQTPRYLIKTRGQQVTLSCSPISGHRSVSWYQQTPGQGLQFLFEYFSETQRNKGNFPGRFSGRQFSNSRSEMNVSTLELGDSALYLCASRRDSTGELFFGEGSRLTVL.

The chain couples TRBV7-6 to TRBJ2-3; D uncertain. Germline CDR1 is SGHVS and CDR2 is FNYEAQ. The V and J ends lost 1 base and 1 base respectively, with 12 bases between them. The CDR3 consists of 16 residues. The CDR3 nucleotides read TGTGCCAGCAGCTTAGTCAAACGGTCCCGCACAGATACGCAGTATTTT. Its protein is CASSLVKRSRTDTQYF. Together with reference TRBV7-6 and TRBJ2-3, the CDR3 gives the full variable domain: GAGVSQSPRYKVTKRGQDVALRCDPISGHVSLYWYRQALGQGPEFLTYFNYEAQQDKSGLPNDRFSAERPEGSISTLTIQRTEQRDSAMYRCASSLVKRSRTDTQYFGPGTRLTVL.

V gene TRBV20-1 combines with J gene TRBJ1-4, with TRBD1 matching 10 bases. This CDR3 has 15 residues. The germline V gene has CDR1 DFQATT and CDR2 SNEGSKA (reference sequence). V was pared by 6 bases and J by 0 bases, with 4 bases of the junction left unmatched. The CDR3 DNA sequence: TGCAGTGCGGGACAGGGGCCCTCAACTAATGAAAAACTGTTTTTT. As protein: CSAGQGPSTNEKLFF.

In its sample, this clonotype was seen a few times. The genes are TRBV5-1 and TRBJ2-7; 7 bases fit TRBD2. Per germline, CDR1 SGHRS and CDR2 YFSETQ. The CDR3 contains 19 residues. J lost 0 bases, V lost 6 bases, and 21 bases had no gene match. CDR3 nucleotide sequence: TGCGCCAGCAAGGCCCGCCCGGAGGCTAGCGGCCCAAGCTCCTACGAGCAGTACTTC. Protein: CASKARPEASGPSSYEQYF.

The chain carries TRBV7-8 and TRBJ2-1, with D unresolved. The V end was cut by 7 bases, the J end by 4 bases, with 11 bases between. Germline V lookup: CDR1 SGHVS, CDR2 FQNEAQ. This CDR3 contains 13 residues. CDR3 sequence: CASNHGPYNEQFF. The CDR3 DNA reads TGTGCCAGCAACCATGGCCCGTACAATGAGCAGTTCTTC.

This clonotype was seen a few times. This sequence joins TRBV7-2 and TRBJ2-7; 10 positions match TRBD2. Germline V gene lookup returns CDR1 SGHTA and CDR2 FQGNSA. The trim removed 4 bases at V and 9 bases at J, leaving 12 bases unmatched. The CDR3 contains 15 residues. This CDR3 is CASSYSGRAQWAQYF. For the CDR3, the DNA is TGTGCCAGCAGCTACAGCGGGAGGGCCCAATGGGCGCAGTACTTC.

The J gene is TRBJ2-7, the V gene TRBV12-3 or TRBV12-4; the D is unclear. The CDR3 runs 13 residues. Trimming pared 3 bases from V and 3 bases from J, leaving 9 bases between. The CDR3 spells CASSLTPFYEQYF. The CDR3 nucleotides read TGTGCCAGCAGTTTGACCCCTTTCTACGAGCAGTACTTC.